This TCR beta chain stems from a study of cytomegalovirus exposure and HLA in healthy donors. Study-wide context: Genotyping showed around four fifths of roughly 400 donors falling in the Caucasian-associated ancestry cluster.

Study results and caveats: A missense DCLRE1C variant was associated with V- and J-gene trimming of TCR beta chains in a later analysis, and an independent cohort replicated the association. Later on, an analysis showed TCR association rates differing by HLA locus, with DRB1 the most and HLA-C the fewest.

As for this clone: As yet, its antigen is unknown.

The PCR contained 60 Vbeta and 13 Jbeta primers. Authors' analysis steps: A later analysis counted 65 million to 90 million unique TCR beta chains, some 12 million shared. The assay was immunoSEQ multiplex PCR, and TCRdb's table has in-frame clones only and misses some. V and J calls and clone size come straight from that table; D and trimming were deduced from the DNA. The table lists about 74,000 clones. Germline assignment: CDR1 MNHNY and CDR2 SVGAGI (reference sequence). The CDR3 has 16 residues. J was trimmed by 4 bases and V by 2 bases; bases with no gene match: 7. The chain combines TRBV6-6 with TRBJ2-2, with TRBD2 identical over 7 bases. The origin of this receptor is a female donor in good health and CMV-seropositive. Sequencing was performed on PBMCs. DNA for the CDR3: TGTGCCAGCAGTTACGGAGGGAGGGCCTTCACCGGGGAGCTGTTTTTT. Its translation is CASSYGGRAFTGELFF.